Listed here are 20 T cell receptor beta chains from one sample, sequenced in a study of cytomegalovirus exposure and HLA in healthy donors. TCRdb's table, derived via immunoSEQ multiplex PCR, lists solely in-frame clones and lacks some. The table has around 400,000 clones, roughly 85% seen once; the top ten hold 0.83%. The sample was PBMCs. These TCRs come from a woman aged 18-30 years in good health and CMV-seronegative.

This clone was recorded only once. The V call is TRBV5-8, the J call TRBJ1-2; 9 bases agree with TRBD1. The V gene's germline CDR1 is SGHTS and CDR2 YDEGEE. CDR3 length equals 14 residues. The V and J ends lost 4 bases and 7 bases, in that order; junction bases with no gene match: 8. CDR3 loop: CASSPRDRALGYTF. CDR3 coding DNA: TGTGCCAGCAGCCCCCGGGACAGGGCACTTGGCTACACCTTC.

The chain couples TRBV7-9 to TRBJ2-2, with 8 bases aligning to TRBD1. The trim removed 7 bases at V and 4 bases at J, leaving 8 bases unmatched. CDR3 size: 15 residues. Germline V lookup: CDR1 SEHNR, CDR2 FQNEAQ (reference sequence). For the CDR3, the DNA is TGTGCCAGCACCCCAGGGGGCAAGGTCACCGGGGAGCTGTTTTTT. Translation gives CASTPGGKVTGELFF. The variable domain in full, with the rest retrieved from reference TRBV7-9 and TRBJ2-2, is DTGVSQNPRHKITKRGQNVTFRCDPISEHNRLYWYRQTLGQGPEFLTYFQNEAQLEKSRLLSDRFSAERPKGSFSTLEIQRTEQGDSAMYLCASTPGGKVTGELFFGEGSRLTVL.

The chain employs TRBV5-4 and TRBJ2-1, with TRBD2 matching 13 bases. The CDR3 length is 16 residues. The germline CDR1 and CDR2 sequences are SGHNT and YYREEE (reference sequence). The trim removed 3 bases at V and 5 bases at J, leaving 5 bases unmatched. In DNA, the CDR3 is TGTGCCAGCAGCTCAAAGGGACTAGCGGGAAACAATGAGCAGTTCTTC. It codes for CASSSKGLAGNNEQFF.

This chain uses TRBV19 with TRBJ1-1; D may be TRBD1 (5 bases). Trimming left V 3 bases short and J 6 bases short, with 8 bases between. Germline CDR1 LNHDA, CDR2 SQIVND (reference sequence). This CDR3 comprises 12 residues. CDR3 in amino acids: CASSIQGSEAFF. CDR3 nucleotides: TGTGCCAGTAGTATTCAGGGCTCTGAAGCTTTCTTT.

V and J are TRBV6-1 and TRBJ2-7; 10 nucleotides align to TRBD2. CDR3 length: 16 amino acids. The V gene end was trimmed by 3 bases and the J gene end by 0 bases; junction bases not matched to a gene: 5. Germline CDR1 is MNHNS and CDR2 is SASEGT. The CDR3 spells CASSELLAGISYEQYF. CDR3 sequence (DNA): TGTGCCAGCAGTGAGCTACTAGCGGGGATCTCCTACGAGCAGTACTTC.

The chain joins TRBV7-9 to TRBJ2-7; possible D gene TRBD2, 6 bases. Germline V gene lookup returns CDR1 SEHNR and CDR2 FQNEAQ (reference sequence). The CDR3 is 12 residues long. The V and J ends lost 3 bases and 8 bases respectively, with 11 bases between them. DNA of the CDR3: TGTGCCAGCAGCTTCCGGGACTCTCAGCAGTACTTC. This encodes CASSFRDSQQYF.

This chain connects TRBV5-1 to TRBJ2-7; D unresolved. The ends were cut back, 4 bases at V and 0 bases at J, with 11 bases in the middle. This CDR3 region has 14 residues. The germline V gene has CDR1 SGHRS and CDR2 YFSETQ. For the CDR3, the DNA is TGCGCCAGCAGCCCCTCAACAGTCTCCTACGAGCAGTACTTC. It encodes CASSPSTVSYEQYF.

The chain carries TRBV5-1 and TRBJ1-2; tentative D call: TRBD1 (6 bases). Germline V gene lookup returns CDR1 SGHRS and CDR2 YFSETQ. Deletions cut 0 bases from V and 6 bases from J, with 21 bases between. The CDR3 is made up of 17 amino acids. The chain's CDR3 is CASSLAAGNQGTDGYTF. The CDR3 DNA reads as TGCGCCAGCAGCTTGGCCGCGGGTAACCAGGGGACGGATGGCTACACCTTC.

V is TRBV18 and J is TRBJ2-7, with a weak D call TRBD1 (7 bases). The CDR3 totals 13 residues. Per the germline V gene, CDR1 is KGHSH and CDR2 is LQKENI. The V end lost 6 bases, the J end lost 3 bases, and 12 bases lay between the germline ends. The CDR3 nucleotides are TGTGCCAGCTCGCGGGACAGAGGCTACGAGCAGTACTTC. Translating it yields CASSRDRGYEQYF.

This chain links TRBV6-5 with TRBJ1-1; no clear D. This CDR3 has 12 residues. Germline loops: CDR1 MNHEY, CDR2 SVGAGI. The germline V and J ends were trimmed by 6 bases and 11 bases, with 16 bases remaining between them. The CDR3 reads CASSRGEGPAFF. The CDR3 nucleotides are TGTGCCAGCAGCCGTGGGGAGGGCCCGGCTTTCTTT.

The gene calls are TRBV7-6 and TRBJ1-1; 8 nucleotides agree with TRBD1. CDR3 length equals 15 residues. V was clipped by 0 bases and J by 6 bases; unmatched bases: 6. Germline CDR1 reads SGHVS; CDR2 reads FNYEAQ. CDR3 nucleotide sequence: TGTGCCAGCAGCTTAGCTCCGGACAGGGATGCTGAAGCTTTCTTT. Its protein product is CASSLAPDRDAEAFF.

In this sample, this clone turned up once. This CDR3 is CASSAGQIYEQYF. The CDR3 DNA follows: TGCGCCAGCAGTGCAGGACAGATCTACGAGCAGTACTTC. This chain joins TRBV10-1 and TRBJ2-7, with D possibly TRBD1 on 6 matching bases. Looked up from germline, CDR1 is WNHNN and CDR2 is SYGVQD (reference sequence). The CDR3 is made up of 13 amino acids. V was cut by 4 bases and J by 3 bases, with 10 bases left in between.

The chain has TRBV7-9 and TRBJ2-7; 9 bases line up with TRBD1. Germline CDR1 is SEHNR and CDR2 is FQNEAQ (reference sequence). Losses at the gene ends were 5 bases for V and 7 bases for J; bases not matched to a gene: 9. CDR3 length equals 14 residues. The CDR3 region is CASSRGQGPGEQYF. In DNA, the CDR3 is TGTGCCAGCAGCCGCGGACAGGGGCCGGGTGAGCAGTACTTC.

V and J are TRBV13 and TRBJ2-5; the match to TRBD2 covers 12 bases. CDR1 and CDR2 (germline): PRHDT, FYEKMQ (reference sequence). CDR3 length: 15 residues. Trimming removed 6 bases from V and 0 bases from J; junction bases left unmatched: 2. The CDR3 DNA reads TGTGCCAGCAGTGGACTAGCGGGGAACCAAGAGACCCAGTACTTC. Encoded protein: CASSGLAGNQETQYF.

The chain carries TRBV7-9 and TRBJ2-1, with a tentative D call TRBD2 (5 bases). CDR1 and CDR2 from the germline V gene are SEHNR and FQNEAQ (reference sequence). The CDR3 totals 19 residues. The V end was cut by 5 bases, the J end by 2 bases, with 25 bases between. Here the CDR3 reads CASSHGEAVPLKPYNEQFF. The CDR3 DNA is TGTGCCAGCAGCCACGGGGAAGCCGTGCCTCTTAAACCCTACAATGAGCAGTTCTTC.

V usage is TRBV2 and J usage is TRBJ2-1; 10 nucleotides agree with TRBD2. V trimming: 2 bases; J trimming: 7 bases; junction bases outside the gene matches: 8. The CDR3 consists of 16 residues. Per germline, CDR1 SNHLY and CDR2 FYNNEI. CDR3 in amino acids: CASSERLAGVGNEQFF. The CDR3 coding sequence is TGTGCCAGCAGTGAAAGGCTAGCGGGGGTAGGGAATGAGCAGTTCTTC.

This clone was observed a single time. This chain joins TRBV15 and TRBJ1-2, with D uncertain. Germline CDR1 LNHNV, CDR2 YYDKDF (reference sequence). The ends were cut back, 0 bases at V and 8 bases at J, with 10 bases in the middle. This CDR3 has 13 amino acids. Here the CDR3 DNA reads TGTGCCACCAGCAGAGATCTGAGGGAAGGCTACACCTTC. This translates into CATSRDLREGYTF.

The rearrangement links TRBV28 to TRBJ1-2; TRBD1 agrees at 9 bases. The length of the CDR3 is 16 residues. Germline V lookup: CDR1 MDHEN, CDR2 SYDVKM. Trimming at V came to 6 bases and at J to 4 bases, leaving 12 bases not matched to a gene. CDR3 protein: CASRRDRDRALYGYTF. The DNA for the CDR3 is TGTGCCAGCAGGCGGGACCGGGACAGGGCCCTCTATGGCTACACCTTC.

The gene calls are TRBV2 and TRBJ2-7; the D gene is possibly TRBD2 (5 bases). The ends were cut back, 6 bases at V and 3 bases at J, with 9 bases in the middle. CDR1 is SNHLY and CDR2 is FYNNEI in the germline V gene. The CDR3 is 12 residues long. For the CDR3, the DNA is TGTGCCAGCAGGGAGGCGGGCTACGAGCAGTACTTC. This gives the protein CASREAGYEQYF. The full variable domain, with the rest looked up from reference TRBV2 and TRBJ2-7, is EPEVTQTPSHQVTQMGQEVILRCVPISNHLYFYWYRQILGQKVEFLVSFYNNEISEKSEIFDDQFSVERPDGSNFTLKIRSTKLEDSAMYFCASREAGYEQYFGPGTRLTVT.

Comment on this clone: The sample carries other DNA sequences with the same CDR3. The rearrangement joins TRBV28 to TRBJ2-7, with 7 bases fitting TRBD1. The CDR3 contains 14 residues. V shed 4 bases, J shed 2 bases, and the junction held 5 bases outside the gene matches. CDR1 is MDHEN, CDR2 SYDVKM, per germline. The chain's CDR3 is CASSSGTATYEQYF. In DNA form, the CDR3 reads TGTGCCAGCAGTTCCGGGACAGCTACCTACGAGCAGTACTTC.